This passage covers 18 T cell receptor beta chains from one sample sequenced in a study of cytomegalovirus exposure and HLA in healthy donors. Repertoires were generated with immunoSEQ multiplex PCR, while TCRdb's copy carries only in-frame clones and drops some. The sample consists of a few hundred thousand clones, roughly 87% of them appearing once. The material sequenced was PBMCs. The receptors were sampled from a young man in good health and CMV-seropositive.

This rearrangement joins TRBV15 to TRBJ2-7; D is possibly TRBD1 (5 bases). V gave up 0 bases and J gave up 0 bases, with 30 bases separating them. The CDR3 extends over 22 amino acids. Germline CDR1 LNHNV, CDR2 YYDKDF (reference sequence). This chain's CDR3 is CATSREVWGRLLESASSYEQYF. The CDR3 nucleotides are TGTGCCACCAGCAGAGAGGTATGGGGCAGGCTACTTGAAAGCGCGAGCTCCTACGAGCAGTACTTC.

The chain links TRBV4-1 to TRBJ2-7, with 7 bases matching TRBD2. Trimming took 1 base from V and 2 from J; bases not matched to a gene: 8. The germline V gene has CDR1 MGHRA and CDR2 YSYEKL. The CDR3 spans 16 residues. The CDR3 region has the DNA TGCGCCAGCAGCCAAGTTCCTTCAGCGGGACCCTACGAGCAGTACTTC. The encoded protein is CASSQVPSAGPYEQYF.

The V call is TRBV15, the J call TRBJ2-1; a weak D match, TRBD2 (6 bases). Germline V gene lookup returns CDR1 LNHNV and CDR2 YYDKDF (reference sequence). This CDR3 is 17 amino acids long. The V gene lost 6 bases and the J gene lost 1 base, with 19 bases spanning the gap. The CDR3 DNA is TGTGCCACCAGGCCAACTAGCACGCCGGCTTCCTACAATGAGCAGTTCTTC. Its protein product is CATRPTSTPASYNEQFF. Using reference TRBV15 and TRBJ2-1 for the parts outside the CDR3, the full variable domain is DAMVIQNPRYQVTQFGKPVTLSCSQTLNHNVMYWYQQKSSQAPKLLFHYYDKDFNNEADTPDNFQSRRPNTSFCFLDIRSPGLGDTAMYLCATRPTSTPASYNEQFFGPGTRLTVL.

The V gene is TRBV5-1, the J gene TRBJ1-1; D uncertain. This CDR3 comprises 14 residues. V shed 4 bases and J shed 7 bases, with 17 bases lying between them. The germline V gene encodes CDR1 SGHRS and CDR2 YFSETQ. CDR3 in amino acids: CASSVTAGYGEAFF. The CDR3 DNA is TGCGCCAGCAGCGTAACGGCAGGCTACGGTGAAGCTTTCTTT.

As concerns this clone: An end of the junction differs from the germline gene, which may be a read error. The V call is TRBV2, the J call TRBJ2-1; the D is unclear. In germline, CDR1 is SNHLY, CDR2 FYNNEI. The CDR3 length is 11 residues. For the CDR3, the DNA is TGTGCCACCAGTGTAACCGATGAGCAGTTCTTC. Protein product: CATSVTDEQFF.

This sequence joins TRBV27 and TRBJ2-7; 8 bases map to TRBD1. Trimming cost V 6 bases and J 5 bases; bases outside gene matches: 15. This CDR3 region has 16 residues. Germline CDR1 MNHEY, CDR2 SMNVEV (reference sequence). CDR3 nucleotide sequence: TGTGCCAGCAGCGTAGTAAACAGACAGGGGATCCACGAGCAGTACTTC. Protein: CASSVVNRQGIHEQYF.

V gene TRBV2 combines with J gene TRBJ1-1; D unclear. Trimming stripped 6 bases from V and 8 bases from J, with 10 bases between. The CDR3 runs to 11 residues. Germline CDR1 SNHLY, CDR2 FYNNEI. CDR3 bases: TGTGCCAGCAGGGACCTTCAGGAAGCTTTCTTT. It codes for CASRDLQEAFF.

This clone was observed a handful of times. This chain links TRBV5-6 with TRBJ1-2; TRBD1 agrees at 10 bases. V was pared by 4 bases and J by 4 bases, with 1 base of the junction left unmatched. The CDR3 has 13 amino acids. The germline V gene has CDR1 SGHDT and CDR2 YYEEEE. CDR3 in DNA: TGTGCCAGCAGCGGGGACAGGGGCTATGGCTACACCTTC. It specifies CASSGDRGYGYTF. Variable domain in full (rest from reference TRBV5-6 and TRBJ1-2): DAGVTQSPTHLIKTRGQQVTLRCSPKSGHDTVSWYQQALGQGPQFIFQYYEEEERQRGNFPDRFSGHQFPNYSSELNVNALLLGDSALYLCASSGDRGYGYTFGSGTRLTVV.

In regard to this clone: Other DNA sequences in the same sample also yield this CDR3. The chain carries TRBV30 and TRBJ2-3; D may match TRBD1 or TRBD2 (5 bases each). From germline, CDR1 is GTSNPN and CDR2 SVGIG (reference sequence). The CDR3 sequence is 15 residues long. V lost 0 bases and J lost 0, with 10 bases in between. The CDR3 is CAWSVRGRSTDTQYF. CDR3 DNA sequence: TGTGCCTGGAGTGTACGGGGACGGAGCACAGATACGCAGTATTTT.

This rearrangement joins TRBV7-9 to TRBJ2-7; 7 nucleotides match TRBD1. Per the germline V gene, CDR1 is SEHNR and CDR2 is FQNEAQ (reference sequence). The CDR3 is 13 amino acids. V was pared by 11 bases and J by 3 bases, with 10 bases of the junction left unmatched. DNA of the CDR3: TGTGCCGGAACCACAGGGGCTAACTACGAGCAGTACTTC. This translates into CAGTTGANYEQYF.

This clone was found once. The chain recombines TRBV4-3 with TRBJ2-2; D could derive from TRBD1 or TRBD2 (5 bases each). Germline V gene sequence: CDR1 LGHNA, CDR2 YSLEER. Trimming removed 0 bases at V and 5 bases at J, with 13 bases between. The CDR3 contains 16 residues. The CDR3 DNA reads as TGCGCCAGCAGCCAAGATAGGCCGGGACGAACCGGGGAGCTGTTTTTT. This codes for CASSQDRPGRTGELFF.

The chain couples TRBV5-1 to TRBJ2-7; 8 nucleotides agree with TRBD1. The CDR3 length is 14 residues. With V trimmed by 4 bases and J by 5 bases, 8 bases remained unmatched. Germline loops: CDR1 SGHRS, CDR2 YFSETQ. The CDR3 loop reads CASSPQGVGDEQYF. CDR3 nucleotides: TGCGCCAGCAGCCCACAGGGGGTCGGCGACGAGCAGTACTTC.

The CDR3 loop reads CASSLDTSGTAWLETQYF. CDR3 DNA: TGTGCCAGCAGCTTAGACACTAGCGGGACGGCGTGGCTAGAGACCCAGTACTTC. This chain connects TRBV7-8 to TRBJ2-5; 10 bases are a match to TRBD2. V lost 1 base and J lost 4; bases outside the gene matches: 12. Germline CDR1 is SGHVS and CDR2 is FQNEAQ. The CDR3 is 18 amino acids.

The rearrangement uses TRBV5-1 and TRBJ1-2; D gene uncertain. This CDR3 has 16 amino acids. Trimming cost V 4 bases and J 0 bases, with 16 bases left between them. CDR1 SGHRS and CDR2 YFSETQ come from the germline V gene. CDR3 protein: CASSRYLNVANYGYTF. The CDR3 DNA is TGCGCCAGCAGCCGGTACCTAAACGTAGCTAACTATGGCTACACCTTC.

The chain recombines TRBV27 with TRBJ2-3; weak D call: TRBD1 (5 bases). V was pared by 3 bases and J by 5 bases, with 9 bases between. The CDR3 is 13 amino acids. Germline values: CDR1 MNHEY, CDR2 SMNVEV (reference sequence). CDR3 coding DNA: TGTGCCAGCAGTTTTGGGGCGGTAGATACGCAGTATTTT. Amino acids: CASSFGAVDTQYF.

The chain joins TRBV9 to TRBJ2-7, with D perhaps TRBD2 (5 bases). This CDR3 region has 12 residues. V was shortened by 2 bases and J by 6 bases, with 9 bases between the two germline ends. CDR1 is SGDLS, CDR2 YYNGEE, per germline. The CDR3 protein is CASSVGGSEQYF. The CDR3 DNA sequence: TGTGCCAGCAGCGTCGGAGGCAGCGAGCAGTACTTC.

The rearrangement joins TRBV6-5 to TRBJ2-7; no clear D. CDR3 length: 15 amino acids. Germline V gene data show CDR1 as MNHEY and CDR2 as SVGAGI. V was trimmed by 6 bases and J by 1 base, leaving 16 bases between them. The CDR3: CASSRRWTESYEQYF. The CDR3 nucleotides are TGTGCCAGCAGCCGACGGTGGACGGAGTCCTACGAGCAGTACTTC.

The V gene is TRBV4-2, the J gene TRBJ2-7; D unclear. Germline lookup yields CDR1 LGHNA and CDR2 YNFKEQ. V lost 2 bases and J lost 3, with 5 bases in between. The CDR3 runs to 12 residues. The CDR3 DNA reads as TGTGCCAGCAGCCAACCCGACTACGAGCAGTACTTC. It codes for CASSQPDYEQYF.